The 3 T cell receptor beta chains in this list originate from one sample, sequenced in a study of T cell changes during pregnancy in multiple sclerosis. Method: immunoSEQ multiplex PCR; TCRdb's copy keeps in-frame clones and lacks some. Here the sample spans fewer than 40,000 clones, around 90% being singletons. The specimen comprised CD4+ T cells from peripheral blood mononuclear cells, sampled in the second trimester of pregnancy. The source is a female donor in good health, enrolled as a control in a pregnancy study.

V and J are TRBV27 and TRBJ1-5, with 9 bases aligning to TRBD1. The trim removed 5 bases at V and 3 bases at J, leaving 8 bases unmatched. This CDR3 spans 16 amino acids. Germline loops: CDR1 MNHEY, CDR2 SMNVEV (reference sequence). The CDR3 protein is CASSPRGQGLNQPQHF. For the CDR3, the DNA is TGTGCCAGCAGTCCCCGGGGACAGGGCCTCAATCAGCCCCAGCATTTT.

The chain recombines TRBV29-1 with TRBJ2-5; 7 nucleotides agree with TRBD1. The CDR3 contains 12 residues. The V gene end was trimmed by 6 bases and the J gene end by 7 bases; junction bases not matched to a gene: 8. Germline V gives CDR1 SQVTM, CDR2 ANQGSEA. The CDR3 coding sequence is TGCAGCGTAGACCCAGCAGGGGGGACCCAGTACTTC. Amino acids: CSVDPAGGTQYF.

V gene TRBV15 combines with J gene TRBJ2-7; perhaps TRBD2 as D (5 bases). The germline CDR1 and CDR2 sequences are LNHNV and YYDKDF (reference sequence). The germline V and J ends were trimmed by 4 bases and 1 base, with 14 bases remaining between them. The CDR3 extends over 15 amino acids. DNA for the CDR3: TGTGCCACCAGCAATAGAGGGAGCCTTTCCTACGAGCAGTACTTC. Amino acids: CATSNRGSLSYEQYF.